This entry is about one TCR beta chain. The antigen is not known. The CDR3 has 15 residues. Germline V gives CDR1 MDHEN, CDR2 SYDVKM. The V end lost 6 bases, the J end lost 0 bases, and 12 bases lay between the germline ends. The time point here: cycle 4 day 1 (C4D1), after about 6 weeks of nivolumab. Exposure to brentuximab vedotin varied, and each patient had relapsed following autologous stem cell transplantation. These data originate in a study of PD-1 blockade in classical Hodgkin lymphoma. Study-level background: Nivolumab dosing for patients was 3 mg/kg, administered intravenously every 2 weeks.

Study conclusions and caveats: CD4+ TCR diversity, unlike CD8+, rose significantly by C4D1. The study found complete responders had baseline diversity similar to newly diagnosed patients.

TCRdb's table, derived via immunoSEQ multiplex PCR, lists solely in-frame clones and lacks some. The data show 35,000 to 50,000 clones, 60% to 70% seen once. The material was peripheral blood mononuclear cells (PBMCs), obtained before the fourth cycle of nivolumab. This receptor was identified in a human donor with classical Hodgkin lymphoma. The chain is built from TRBV28 and TRBJ1-3; perhaps TRBD1 as D (5 bases). Here the CDR3 DNA reads TGTGCCAGCAGCCGGGACGGAGACTCTGGAAACACCATATATTTT. This encodes CASSRDGDSGNTIYF.